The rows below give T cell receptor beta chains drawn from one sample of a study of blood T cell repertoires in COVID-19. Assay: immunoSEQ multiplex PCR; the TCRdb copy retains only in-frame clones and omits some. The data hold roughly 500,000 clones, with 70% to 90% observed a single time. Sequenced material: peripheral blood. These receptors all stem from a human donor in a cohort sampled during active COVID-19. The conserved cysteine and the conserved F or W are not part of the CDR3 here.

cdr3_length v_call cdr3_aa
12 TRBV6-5 ASSTGGGANVLT
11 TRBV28 ASSPLTAYGYT
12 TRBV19 ASRIAGGTDTQY
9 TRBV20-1 SVQHSYEQY
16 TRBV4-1 ASSRRGQALARTGELF
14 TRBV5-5 ASSLEGLAGYNEQF
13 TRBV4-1 ASSRNGVEDYGYT
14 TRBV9 ASSSKPLGANTEAF
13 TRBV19 ASSPRDSHTDTQY
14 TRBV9 ASSVVGTSGSNEQF
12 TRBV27 ASSLTGSRYGYT
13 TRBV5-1 ASSLSGVANEKLF
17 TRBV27 ASSLSWGGPPSGANVLT
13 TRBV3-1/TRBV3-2 ASSRRGEGGYEQY
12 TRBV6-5 ASSFLQGDTEAF
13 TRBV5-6 ASSLDRGANYGYT
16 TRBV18 ASSPRTSGMGIYNEQF
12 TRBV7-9 ASSTRADYNEQF
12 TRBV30 AWSAGASNQPQH
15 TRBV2 ASTDDRWQGGNYGYT
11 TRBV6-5 ASRRGANTEAF
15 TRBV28 ASSTLGRGETKNIQY
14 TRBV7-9 ASSLAQGQGTGELF
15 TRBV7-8 ASSPRTSGGTYNEQF
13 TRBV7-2 ASSPGQRVSGTQY
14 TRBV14 ASSQAGTGYSYEQY
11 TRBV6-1 ASSEAGDRPQH
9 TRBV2 ASRDSYEQY
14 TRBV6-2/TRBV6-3 ASSTQGASGANVLT
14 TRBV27 ASRSGRDGVTGELF
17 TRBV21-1 ASSNGSASGRVAKNIQY
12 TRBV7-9 ASSLVSRGYEQY
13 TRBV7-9 ASSLGSGSQETQY
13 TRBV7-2 ASSLASGERNTIY
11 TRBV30 AWSVNGNTEAF